This T cell receptor (beta chain) was sequenced during a study of shared clonotypes between healthy human individuals. Germline V gene sequence: CDR1 SGHAT, CDR2 FQNNGV. V was clipped by 4 bases and J by 6 bases; unmatched bases: 4. The CDR3 is made up of 13 amino acids. Assay: immunoSEQ multiplex PCR; the TCRdb copy retains only in-frame clones and omits some. This table has 1.6 million or so clones, 98% appearing once. With respect to this clone: The antigen is undetermined.

Whole-study results and caveats: Sampling involved blood alone; tissue repertoires likely differ.

Sequencing input: naive CD4+ T cells sorted from blood. The subset denotes: CD45RA+ positively selected. The clonotype comes from a man aged 30 to 45 in good health. V and J are TRBV11-2 and TRBJ1-2, with TRBD1 matching 8 bases. The CDR3 sequence is CASSSLRGHGYTF. The CDR3 DNA sequence: TGTGCCAGCAGCTCCCTCAGGGGGCATGGCTACACCTTC.